The entry below gives a single T cell receptor (beta chain) sequence along with its context. This record comes from a study of OX40 agonist ivuxolimab in advanced cancers. Trimming shortened V by 2 bases and J by 10 bases, and 12 bases separated the two germline ends. CDR1 is SGHNT, CDR2 YENEEA, per germline. The CDR3 loop spans 13 amino acids. Measured with immunoSEQ multiplex PCR; TCRdb has only the in-frame clones, and not every one. This table has 50,000 or so clones, around 90% appearing once. This clonotype was obtained from an adult with an advanced solid tumor such as melanoma, head and neck, liver or kidney cancer. The chain has TRBV11-3 and TRBJ2-1; D call uncertain. Material: CD4+ or CD8+ T cells sorted from blood, obtained in a trial of the OX40 agonist ivuxolimab. CDR3 loop: CASSLPPSPEQFF. The DNA for the CDR3 is TGTGCCAGCAGCTTACCACCCTCTCCCGAGCAGTTCTTC.